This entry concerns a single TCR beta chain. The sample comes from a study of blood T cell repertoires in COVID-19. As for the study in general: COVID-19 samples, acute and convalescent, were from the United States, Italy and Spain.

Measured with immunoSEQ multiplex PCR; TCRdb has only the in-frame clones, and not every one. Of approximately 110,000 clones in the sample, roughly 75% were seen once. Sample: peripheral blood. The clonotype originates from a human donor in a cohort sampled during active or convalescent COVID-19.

The DNA for the CDR3 is TGTGCCAGCTCACCCGGACAGGGCTCGTTTGGTACTGAAGCTTTCTTT. It codes for CASSPGQGSFGTEAFF. The genes are TRBV18 and TRBJ1-1; TRBD1 aligns across 8 bases. V was pared by 3 bases and J by 5 bases, with 11 bases of the junction left unmatched. Germline V gene sequence: CDR1 KGHSH, CDR2 LQKENI. The CDR3 length is 16 residues.